This T cell receptor (beta chain) was identified in a study of cytomegalovirus exposure and HLA in healthy donors. V lost 7 bases and J 10 bases, leaving 16 bases between the germline ends. CDR1 is MNHEY and CDR2 is SVGAGI in the germline V gene. The CDR3 sequence is 12 residues long. This clone appeared once. PCR primers comprised 60 Vbeta and 13 Jbeta primers. Repertoires were generated with immunoSEQ multiplex PCR, while TCRdb's copy carries only in-frame clones and drops some. The table lists about 110,000 clones, approximately 79% of them singletons. This sequence originates from a man younger than 40 in good health and CMV-seropositive. The sequencing input was PBMCs. The gene calls are TRBV6-5 and TRBJ1-1; perhaps TRBD1 as D (6 bases). In nucleotides, the CDR3 is TGTGCCAGCAAAAAGGGGGGGGGTAGAGCTTTCTTT. As protein: CASKKGGGRAFF.